Each of the 25 T cell receptor beta chains below was sequenced from the same sample in a study of patients and donors after allogeneic stem cell transplantation. Each CDR3 protein is one row after TCRdb ran MiXCR on the RT-PCR reads. This table holds about 160,000 distinct CDR3 sequences, about two fifths found once. Sequencing was performed on blood, either unsorted or a sorted T cell fraction (not recorded which). Source of these receptors: a human donor who was either an allogeneic HSCT recipient or a stem cell or donor lymphocyte infusion donor (not recorded which). It is not recorded whose cells these are; they may come from a transplant donor.

The chain links TRBV20-1 to TRBJ1-5; D perhaps matches TRBD1 (5 bases). The germline V and J ends were trimmed by 8 bases and 7 bases, with 21 bases remaining between them. The germline CDR1 and CDR2 sequences are DFQATT and SNEGSKA (reference sequence). CDR3 size: 14 residues. CDR3 amino acids: CSTNGRGRGQPQHF. DNA of the CDR3: TGCAGTACCAATGGACGGGGACGGGGGCAGCCCCAGCATTTT.

J is TRBJ2-1 and V is TRBV12-3 or TRBV12-4, with 7 bases matching TRBD1. The CDR3 contains 14 residues. V shed 3 bases and J 8 bases; nucleotides not matched to a gene: 7. The CDR3 region is CASSLIQGYDEQFF. The CDR3, as DNA: TGTGCCAGCAGTTTGATACAGGGGTACGATGAGCAGTTCTTC.

This clonotype was seen a handful of times. The chain has TRBV5-1 and TRBJ1-2; D not certain. From germline, CDR1 is SGHRS and CDR2 YFSETQ. The CDR3 runs to 14 residues. V was clipped by 0 bases and J by 1 base, with 7 bases between them. The CDR3 bases are TGCGCCAGCAGCTTGGGGGCCTTTAACTATGGCTACACCTTC. Protein product: CASSLGAFNYGYTF.

This clonotype was observed a few times. The chain joins TRBV5-1 to TRBJ1-3, with TRBD1 as a possible D gene (6 bases). This CDR3 is built from 18 residues. The ends were cut back, 3 bases at V and 1 base at J, with 20 bases in the middle. Germline lookup yields CDR1 SGHRS and CDR2 YFSETQ. DNA for the CDR3: TGCGCCAGCAGCTCCCCCAACCGAACAGGGAGTTCTGGAAACACCATATATTTT. Protein product: CASSSPNRTGSSGNTIYF.

This clonotype was detected only a few times. The V call is TRBV11-2, the J call TRBJ1-3; 7 nucleotides line up with TRBD1. CDR1 SGHAT and CDR2 FQNNGV come from the germline V gene. This CDR3 is 17 amino acids long. The ends lost 5 bases at V and 0 bases at J; junction bases unmatched: 10. The CDR3 DNA reads as TGTGCCAGCAGCCCCCGACTGGGGACAGCCTCTGGAAACACCATATATTTT. It yields the protein CASSPRLGTASGNTIYF.

The rearrangement links TRBV6-1 to TRBJ2-5, with D unclear. Trimming took off 3 bases at V and 7 bases at J, with 12 bases between the two ends. Germline values: CDR1 MNHNS, CDR2 SASEGT. The CDR3 spans 13 residues. The CDR3 here is CASSDRPSSTQYF. For the CDR3, the DNA is TGTGCCAGCAGTGACAGGCCAAGTTCGACCCAGTACTTC.

V is TRBV20-1 and J is TRBJ2-7; D might be TRBD1 or TRBD2, each matching 5 bases. Trimming stripped 3 bases from V and 0 bases from J, with 9 bases between. The germline CDR1 and CDR2 sequences are DFQATT and SNEGSKA (reference sequence). This CDR3 is 13 amino acids long. The CDR3 loop reads CSASRDVSYEQYF. The CDR3, as DNA: TGCAGTGCTAGCCGGGACGTCTCCTACGAGCAGTACTTC.

Only a few counts were recorded for this clonotype. The chain carries TRBV3-1 and TRBJ1-2; 7 bases are shared with TRBD1. CDR1 is LGHDT, CDR2 YNNKEL, per germline (reference sequence). V was pared by 1 base and J by 8 bases, with 7 bases of the junction left unmatched. The CDR3 loop spans 14 amino acids. The CDR3 sequence: CASSQATGASGYTF. The CDR3 DNA sequence: TGTGCCAGCAGCCAAGCTACAGGGGCTAGCGGCTACACCTTC. The full variable domain, its missing parts supplied by reference TRBV3-1 and TRBJ1-2, is DTAVSQTPKYLVTQMGNDKSIKCEQNLGHDTMYWYKQDSKKFLKIMFSYNNKELIINETVPNRFSPKSPDKAHLNLHINSLELGDSAVYFCASSQATGASGYTFGSGTRLTVV.

Written as DNA, the CDR3 is TGTGCCAGCAAGCCGACTAGCGGGGGGAATGAGCAGTTCTTC. Translation: CASKPTSGGNEQFF. This chain joins TRBV12-3 or TRBV12-4 and TRBJ2-1; 13 bases align to TRBD2. This CDR3 has 14 amino acids. V lost 7 bases to trimming and J lost 7 bases; unmatched junction nucleotides: 4.

This clonotype showed up just a few times. The chain recombines TRBV7-2 with TRBJ1-1; weak D call: TRBD1 (5 bases). Trimming shortened V by 1 base and J by 9 bases, and 9 bases separated the two germline ends. The germline CDR1 and CDR2 sequences are SGHTA and FQGNSA. The CDR3 covers 12 residues. CDR3: CASSLVGRQAFF. DNA of the CDR3: TGTGCCAGCAGCTTAGTGGGGCGACAAGCTTTCTTT.

Only a few counts were recorded for this clonotype. The chain employs TRBV20-1 and TRBJ1-1; no clear D gene. Germline loops: CDR1 DFQATT, CDR2 SNEGSKA (reference sequence). V lost 3 bases to trimming and J lost 0 bases, with 11 bases between them. The length of the CDR3 is 14 residues. CDR3 protein: CSARRTGMNTEAFF. As DNA, the CDR3 is TGCAGTGCTAGGCGTACGGGGATGAACACTGAAGCTTTCTTT.

This clonotype was seen only a few times. This chain uses TRBV10-2 with TRBJ1-1; tentatively, D is TRBD1 (6 bases). V was cut by 4 bases and J by 0 bases, with 9 bases left in between. This CDR3 contains 14 residues. Germline V gene data show CDR1 as WSHSY and CDR2 as SAAADI. Here the CDR3 reads CASSAGVMNTEAFF. CDR3 sequence (DNA): TGCGCCAGCAGTGCAGGGGTAATGAACACTGAAGCTTTCTTT.

This rearrangement joins TRBV6-6 to TRBJ1-5; 8 bases map to TRBD1. CDR1 MNHNY and CDR2 SVGAGI come from the germline V gene (reference sequence). CDR3 size: 17 residues. J was trimmed by 0 bases and V by 2 bases; bases with no gene match: 6. The DNA of the CDR3 is TGTGCCAGCAGTTACCGGGGACAGGTTAATAGCAATCAGCCCCAGCATTTT. It codes for CASSYRGQVNSNQPQHF.

The table lists this clonotype with a few counts. The V and J genes are TRBV9 and TRBJ2-3; the D is unclear. The germline V gene encodes CDR1 SGDLS and CDR2 YYNGEE. V gave up 4 bases and J gave up 1 base, with 13 bases separating them. The CDR3 sequence is 15 residues long. The CDR3 coding sequence is TGTGCCAGCAGCACGGCCCTGGCGCGCACAGATACGCAGTATTTT. Translation: CASSTALARTDTQYF.

This clonotype has a handful of counts. The chain combines TRBV9 with TRBJ1-1; 7 bases agree with TRBD1. Germline V lookup: CDR1 SGDLS, CDR2 YYNGEE. V trimming: 2 bases; J trimming: 5 bases; junction bases outside the gene matches: 9. The CDR3 totals 15 residues. CDR3 in DNA: TGTGCCAGCAGCGTTTATCGGACAGGCGGAACTGAAGCTTTCTTT. This translates into CASSVYRTGGTEAFF.

The chain carries TRBV4-1 and TRBJ2-1; tentative D call: TRBD1 (5 bases). CDR1 and CDR2 (germline): MGHRA, YSYEKL. This CDR3 has 14 amino acids. V lost 0 bases, J lost 3 bases, and 6 bases lay in between. The CDR3 sequence is CASSQDTGYNEQFF. DNA of the CDR3: TGCGCCAGCAGCCAAGATACAGGCTACAATGAGCAGTTCTTC.

The chain recombines TRBV12-3 or TRBV12-4 with TRBJ2-5; 7 nucleotides match TRBD1. V gave up 6 bases and J gave up 5 bases; unmatched junction bases: 9. The CDR3 covers 14 residues. CDR3 sequence reads: CASRFLRGGETQYF. The DNA of the CDR3 is TGTGCCAGCAGATTCCTTAGAGGGGGCGAGACCCAGTACTTC.

The chain carries TRBV6-2 or TRBV6-3 and TRBJ2-2; the D call may be TRBD1 or TRBD2 (5 bases each). Between the trimmed V and J ends, which lost 7 bases and 2 bases, there was a span of 14 bases. Germline CDR1 and CDR2: MNHEY and SVGEGT. This CDR3 contains 15 residues. In DNA, the CDR3 is TGTGCCAGCAAGGATGAGGGACCAAACACCGGGGAGCTGTTTTTT. Protein product: CASKDEGPNTGELFF.

The chain recombines TRBV2 with TRBJ1-1; no firm D call. CDR3 length: 14 amino acids. In germline, CDR1 is SNHLY, CDR2 FYNNEI. Trimming took 10 bases from V and 1 from J, leaving 16 bases between them. The CDR3 coding sequence is TGTGCCACCGGATTGACACCCCCGAACACTGAAGCTTTCTTT. Its protein is CATGLTPPNTEAFF.

The rearrangement uses TRBV4-3 and TRBJ1-5; no reliable D call. Trimming took 4 bases from V and 2 from J, leaving 12 bases between them. Germline assignment: CDR1 LGHNA and CDR2 YSLEER. The CDR3 has 15 amino acids. CDR3 sequence (DNA): TGCGCCAGCAGCCGTGACCCGAGGGGCAATCAGCCCCAGCATTTT. It specifies CASSRDPRGNQPQHF.

This sequence joins TRBV20-1 and TRBJ1-5; D perhaps matches TRBD1 (5 bases). The V and J ends lost 5 bases and 4 bases respectively, with 15 bases between them. Germline V gene lookup returns CDR1 DFQATT and CDR2 SNEGSKA (reference sequence). The CDR3 extends over 14 amino acids. The CDR3 DNA is TGCAGTGCTCCCTCGAATCAGGGTAATCAGCCCCAGCATTTT. It encodes CSAPSNQGNQPQHF.

V gene TRBV12-3 or TRBV12-4 combines with J gene TRBJ1-5; D is perhaps TRBD1 (5 bases). The V and J ends lost 7 bases and 2 bases respectively, with 12 bases between them. CDR3 length equals 14 residues. CDR3 in DNA: TGTGCCAGCACCCCAGGGAACGGCAATCAGCCCCAGCATTTT. As protein: CASTPGNGNQPQHF.

Only a few counts were recorded for this clonotype. This chain joins TRBV10-3 and TRBJ2-3; D gene unclear. The germline CDR1 and CDR2 sequences are ENHRY and SYGVKD. The CDR3 has 12 amino acids. V lost 7 bases and J 4 bases, leaving 9 bases between the germline ends. The CDR3 is CAINGSPDTQYF. The CDR3 region has the DNA TGTGCCATCAATGGGTCGCCAGATACGCAGTATTTT.

The chain joins TRBV27 to TRBJ1-3; possibly TRBD1 for D (5 bases). Germline V lookup: CDR1 MNHEY, CDR2 SMNVEV (reference sequence). This CDR3 region has 14 residues. The V end lost 6 bases, the J end lost 5 bases, and 14 bases lay between the germline ends. The CDR3 loop reads CASRGYGDRNTIYF. The CDR3 DNA reads TGTGCCAGCAGGGGGTATGGGGACCGAAACACCATATATTTT.

The chain links TRBV12-3 or TRBV12-4 to TRBJ2-5; D might be TRBD1 (5 bases). This CDR3 contains 14 residues. Trimming shortened V by 5 bases and J by 2 bases, and 12 bases separated the two germline ends. DNA of the CDR3: TGTGCCAGCAGTCCAACAGGTTCTCAAGAGACCCAGTACTTC. Amino acid sequence: CASSPTGSQETQYF.